This T cell receptor (beta chain) was identified in a study of T cell repertoires in cytomegalovirus infection. Trimming cost V 5 bases and J 0 bases; bases outside gene matches: 12. CDR1 and CDR2 (germline): DFQATT, SNEGSKA (reference sequence). There are 16 residues in the CDR3. TCRdb redid the calling of the reads with MiXCR, one entry per CDR3 protein. The table has under 150,000 distinct CDR3 sequences, around 25% seen once. In this sample, this clonotype turned up a few times. The antigen remains undetermined. The TCR sequence derives from a human donor in good health (CMV status not recorded). Some clones in this sample may be carry-over from other donors' samples. Sequenced sample: PBMCs, sequenced either directly or after in vitro stimulation (not recorded which). The gene calls are TRBV20-1 and TRBJ1-1; 7 nucleotides agree with TRBD1. CDR3 nucleotides: TGCAGTGCTTCCGGTGGGGGGGGGACAGTGAACACTGAAGCTTTCTTT. It encodes CSASGGGGTVNTEAFF.